Here is one TCR beta chain with its context. Its antigen is undetermined. The V end was cut by 4 bases, the J end by 3 bases, with 12 bases between. The CDR3 has 14 residues. Germline lookup yields CDR1 MNHEY and CDR2 SMNVEV (reference sequence). These data originate in a study of cytomegalovirus exposure and HLA in healthy donors. The study, taken as a whole, reports: It was approximately 150 TCR beta chains that were listed as cytomegalovirus-associated.

The data were produced by immunoSEQ multiplex PCR, yet TCRdb's version contains in-frame clones alone and is incomplete. The table lists roughly 180,000 clones, around nine tenths of them singletons. The clonotype originates from a young man in good health and CMV-seropositive. This sequence joins TRBV27 and TRBJ2-5, with a possible D match to TRBD1 (6 bases). The sequenced material came from PBMCs. The DNA for the CDR3 is TGTGCCAGCAGTTATGTAGGGGGAGAAGAGACCCAGTACTTC. It codes for CASSYVGGEETQYF.